This T cell receptor beta chain originates from a study of control samples from healthy donors and cancer patients. The data were produced by immunoSEQ multiplex PCR, yet TCRdb's version contains in-frame clones alone and is incomplete. The sample lists 60,000 or so clones; 90% to 97% were seen once. In germline, CDR1 is SNHLY, CDR2 FYNNEI. V lost 4 bases to trimming and J lost 7 bases; unmatched junction nucleotides: 6. The CDR3 runs to 14 residues. This clone came up once. Sequenced material: blood. V usage is TRBV2 and J usage is TRBJ2-1; 8 nucleotides match TRBD2. The sequence derives from a woman under 30 in good health. The CDR3 spells CASSVAGGQNEQFF. CDR3 sequence (DNA): TGTGCCAGCAGTGTTGCGGGGGGACAAAATGAGCAGTTCTTC.